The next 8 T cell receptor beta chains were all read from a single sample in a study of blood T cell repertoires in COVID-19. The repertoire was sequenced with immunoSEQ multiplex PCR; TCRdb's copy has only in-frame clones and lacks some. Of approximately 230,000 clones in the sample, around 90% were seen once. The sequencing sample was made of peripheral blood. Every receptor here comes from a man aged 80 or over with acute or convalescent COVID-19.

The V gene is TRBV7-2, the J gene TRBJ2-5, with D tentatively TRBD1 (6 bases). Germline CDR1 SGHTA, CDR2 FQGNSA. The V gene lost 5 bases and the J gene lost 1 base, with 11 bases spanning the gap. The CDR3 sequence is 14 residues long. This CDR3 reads CASSTDRTQETQYF. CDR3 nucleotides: TGTGCCAGCAGCACAGACAGGACCCAAGAGACCCAGTACTTC.

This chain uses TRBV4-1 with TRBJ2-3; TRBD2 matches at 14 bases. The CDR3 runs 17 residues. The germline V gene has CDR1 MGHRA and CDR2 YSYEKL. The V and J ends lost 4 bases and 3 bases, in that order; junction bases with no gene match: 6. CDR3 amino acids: CASSPLRTSGGTDTQYF. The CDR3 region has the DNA TGCGCCAGCAGCCCCTTGCGGACTAGCGGGGGGACAGATACGCAGTATTTT.

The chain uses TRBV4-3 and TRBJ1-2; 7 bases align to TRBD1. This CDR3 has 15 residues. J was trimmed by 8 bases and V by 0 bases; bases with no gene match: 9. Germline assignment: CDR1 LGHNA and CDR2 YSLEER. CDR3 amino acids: CASSQDRAGTEGYTF. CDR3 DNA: TGCGCCAGCAGCCAAGATCGGGCCGGGACAGAGGGCTACACCTTC.

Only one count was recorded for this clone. CDR3 in amino acids: CASSQATGPTDTQYF. Here the CDR3 DNA reads TGTGCCAGCAGCCAGGCGACAGGTCCCACAGATACGCAGTATTTT. V usage is TRBV3-1 (or the pseudogene TRBV3-2) and J usage is TRBJ2-3; weak D call: TRBD1 (6 bases). V gave up 3 bases and J gave up 2 bases, with 12 bases separating them. CDR1 and CDR2 (germline): LGHDT, YNNKEL (reference sequence). This CDR3 contains 15 residues.

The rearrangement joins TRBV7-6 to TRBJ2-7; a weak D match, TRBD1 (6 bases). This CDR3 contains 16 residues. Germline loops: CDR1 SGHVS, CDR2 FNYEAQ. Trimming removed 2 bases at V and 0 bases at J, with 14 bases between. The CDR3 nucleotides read TGTGCCAGCAGCTTAAGGGGCAGGGGTTACTCCTACGAGCAGTACTTC. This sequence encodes CASSLRGRGYSYEQYF.

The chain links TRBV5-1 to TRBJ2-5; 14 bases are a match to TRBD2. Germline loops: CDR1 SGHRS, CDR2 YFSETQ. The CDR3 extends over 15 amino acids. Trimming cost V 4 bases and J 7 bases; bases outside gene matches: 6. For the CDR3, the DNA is TGCGCCAGCAGCGGACTAGCGGGAGGAGTAGGGACCCAGTACTTC. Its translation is CASSGLAGGVGTQYF.

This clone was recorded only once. CDR3 in DNA: TGTGCCAGCAGCTTAGACCAGGGGTCCAAAAACATTCAGTACTTC. It specifies CASSLDQGSKNIQYF. The gene calls are TRBV5-4 and TRBJ2-4; D might be TRBD1 (6 bases). Trimming pared 2 bases from V and 2 bases from J, leaving 11 bases between. Germline V CDR1 and CDR2: SGHNT, YYREEE (reference sequence). CDR3 length equals 15 residues.

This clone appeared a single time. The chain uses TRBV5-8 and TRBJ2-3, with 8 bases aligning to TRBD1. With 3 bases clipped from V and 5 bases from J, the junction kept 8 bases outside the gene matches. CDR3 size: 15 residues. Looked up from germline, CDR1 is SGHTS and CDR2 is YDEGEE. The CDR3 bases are TGTGCCAGCAGCTACTCCGGACAGGGCGGAGATACGCAGTATTTT. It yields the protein CASSYSGQGGDTQYF.